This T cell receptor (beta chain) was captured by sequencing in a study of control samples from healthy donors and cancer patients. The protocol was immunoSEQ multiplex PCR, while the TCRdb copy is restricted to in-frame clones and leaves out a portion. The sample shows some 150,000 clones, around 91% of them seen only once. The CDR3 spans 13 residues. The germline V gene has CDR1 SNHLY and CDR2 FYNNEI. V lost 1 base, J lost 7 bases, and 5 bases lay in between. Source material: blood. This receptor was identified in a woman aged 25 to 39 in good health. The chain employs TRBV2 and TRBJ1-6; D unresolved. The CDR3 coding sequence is TGTGCCAGCAGTGAAGAGGGCAATTCACCCCTCCACTTT. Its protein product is CASSEEGNSPLHF.